This T cell receptor beta chain was retrieved from a study of post-analysis software for immune sequencing data. Study findings and constraints: Patients carried five TRBV segments more frequently than controls did, and TRBV5-6, TRBV5-1 and TRBV20-1 were among them. F-measure co-clustering was strong for batch-matched samples. Controls' normalized Chao1 diversity significantly exceeded that of multiple sclerosis patients.

V shed 5 bases and J shed 6 bases, with 14 bases lying between them. Germline V gives CDR1 MDHEN, CDR2 SYDVKM. CDR3 length equals 13 residues. This clonotype occurred many times. Its antigen is unknown. Prepared TCR beta cDNA libraries contained unique molecular identifiers. Input of about 0.95 to 11 million T cells yielded 450,000 to 550,000 cDNA molecules. TCRdb called the PCR reads again in MiXCR, with one record for every CDR3 protein. The data show hundreds of thousands of distinct CDR3 sequences, with around 34% seen just once and around 4.8% held by the top ten. The receptor's source is a girl between 10 and 17 years old with multiple sclerosis. This rearrangement joins TRBV28 to TRBJ2-7, with D uncertain. The sample comprised blood. The CDR3 DNA reads as TGTGCCAGCAGTCCATCGGGCGCAGCCGAGCAGTACTTC. Translation: CASSPSGAAEQYF.